Sequencing of this TCR beta chain was carried out in a study of control samples from healthy donors and cancer patients. Germline trimming cut 2 bases from V and 5 bases from J; bases unmatched to any gene: 4. Germline-derived CDR1 and CDR2 are MNHEY and SMNVEV (reference sequence). This CDR3 contains 14 residues. The protocol was immunoSEQ multiplex PCR, while the TCRdb copy is restricted to in-frame clones and leaves out a portion. The sample holds approximately 170,000 clones, about 92% seen once. The chain is built from TRBV27 and TRBJ2-7, with TRBD2 identical over 9 bases. The TCR was taken from a man aged 25 to 45 in good health. The sample was blood. This CDR3 reads CASSLAGGGHEQYF. Here the CDR3 DNA reads TGTGCCAGCAGTTTAGCGGGAGGGGGCCACGAGCAGTACTTC.